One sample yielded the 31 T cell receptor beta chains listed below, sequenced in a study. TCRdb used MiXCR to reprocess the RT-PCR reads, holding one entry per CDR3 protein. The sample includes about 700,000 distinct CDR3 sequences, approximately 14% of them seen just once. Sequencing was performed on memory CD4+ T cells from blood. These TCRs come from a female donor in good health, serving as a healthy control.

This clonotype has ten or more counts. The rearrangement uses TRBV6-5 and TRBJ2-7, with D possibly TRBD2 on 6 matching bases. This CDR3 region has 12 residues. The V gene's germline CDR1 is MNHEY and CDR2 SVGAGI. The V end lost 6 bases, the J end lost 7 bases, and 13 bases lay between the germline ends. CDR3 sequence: CASSRGGMEQYF. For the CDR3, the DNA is TGTGCCAGCAGCCGGGGCGGGATGGAGCAGTACTTC.

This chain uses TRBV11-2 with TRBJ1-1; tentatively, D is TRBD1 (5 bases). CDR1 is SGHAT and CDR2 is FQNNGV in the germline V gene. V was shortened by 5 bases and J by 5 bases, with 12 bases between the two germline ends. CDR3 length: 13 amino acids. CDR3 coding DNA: TGTGCCAGCAGCGACAGAGTTGAAACTGAAGCTTTCTTT. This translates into CASSDRVETEAFF.

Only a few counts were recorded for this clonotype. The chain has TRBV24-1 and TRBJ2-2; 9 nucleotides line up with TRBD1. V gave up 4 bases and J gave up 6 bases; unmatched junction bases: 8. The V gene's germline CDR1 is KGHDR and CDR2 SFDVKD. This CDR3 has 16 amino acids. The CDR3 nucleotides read TGTGCCACCAGTGACTGGGGGACAGGGTCAGCCGGGGAGCTGTTTTTT. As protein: CATSDWGTGSAGELFF.

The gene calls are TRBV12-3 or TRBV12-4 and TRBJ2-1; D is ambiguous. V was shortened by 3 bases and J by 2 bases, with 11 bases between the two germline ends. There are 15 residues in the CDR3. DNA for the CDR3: TGTGCCAGCAGTTTTTTTACATCAACCTACAATGAGCAGTTCTTC. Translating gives CASSFFTSTYNEQFF.

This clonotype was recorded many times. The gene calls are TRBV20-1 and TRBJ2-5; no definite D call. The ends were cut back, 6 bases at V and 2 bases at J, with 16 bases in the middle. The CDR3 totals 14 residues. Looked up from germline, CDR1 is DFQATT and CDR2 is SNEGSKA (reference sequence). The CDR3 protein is CSAQRGQPQETQYF. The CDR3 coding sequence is TGCAGTGCCCAACGTGGGCAACCACAAGAGACCCAGTACTTC.

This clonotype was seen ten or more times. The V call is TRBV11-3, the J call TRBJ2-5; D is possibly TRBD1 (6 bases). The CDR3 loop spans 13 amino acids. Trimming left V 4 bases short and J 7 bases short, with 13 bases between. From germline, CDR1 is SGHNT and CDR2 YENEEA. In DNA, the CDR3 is TGTGCCAGCAGCTATACAGGGCTGACGACCCAGTACTTC. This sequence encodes CASSYTGLTTQYF.

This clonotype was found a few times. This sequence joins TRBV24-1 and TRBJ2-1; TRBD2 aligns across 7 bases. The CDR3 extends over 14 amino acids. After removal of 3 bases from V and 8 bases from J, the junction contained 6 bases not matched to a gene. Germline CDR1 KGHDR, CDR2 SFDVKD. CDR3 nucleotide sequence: TGTGCCACCAGTGATAAGCGGGGAAAGGATGAGCAGTTCTTC. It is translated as CATSDKRGKDEQFF.

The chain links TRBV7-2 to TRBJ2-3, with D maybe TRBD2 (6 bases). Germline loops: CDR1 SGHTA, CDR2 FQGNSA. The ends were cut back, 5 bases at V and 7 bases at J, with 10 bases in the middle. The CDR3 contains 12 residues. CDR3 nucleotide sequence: TGTGCCAGCAGCCTACTAGCATATACGCAGTATTTT. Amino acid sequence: CASSLLAYTQYF.

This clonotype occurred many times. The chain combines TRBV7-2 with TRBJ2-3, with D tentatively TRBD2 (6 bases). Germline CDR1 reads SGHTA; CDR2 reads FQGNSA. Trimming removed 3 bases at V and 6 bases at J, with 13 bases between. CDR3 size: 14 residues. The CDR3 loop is CASSFGVSGDTQYF. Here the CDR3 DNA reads TGTGCCAGCAGCTTTGGAGTTAGCGGCGATACGCAGTATTTT. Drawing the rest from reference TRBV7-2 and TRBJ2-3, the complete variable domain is GAGVSQSPSNKVTEKGKDVELRCDPISGHTALYWYRQSLGQGLEFLIYFQGNSAPDKSGLPSDRFSAERTGGSVSTLTIQRTQQEDSAVYLCASSFGVSGDTQYFGPGTRLTVL.

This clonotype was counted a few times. The CDR3 reads CASSPGLSQGGMETQYF. CDR3 nucleotides: TGTGCCAGCAGCCCGGGACTATCGCAGGGGGGTATGGAGACCCAGTACTTC. The J gene is TRBJ2-5, the V gene TRBV5-4; D tentatively fits TRBD1 or TRBD2 (7 bases each). The germline V gene has CDR1 SGHNT and CDR2 YYREEE (reference sequence). Trimming left V 4 bases short and J 5 bases short, with 24 bases between. This CDR3 is built from 17 residues.

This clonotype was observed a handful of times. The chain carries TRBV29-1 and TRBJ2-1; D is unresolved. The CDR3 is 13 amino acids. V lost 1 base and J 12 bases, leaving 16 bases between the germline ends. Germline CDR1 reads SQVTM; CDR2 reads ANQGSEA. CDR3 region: CSVEVAANGVQFF. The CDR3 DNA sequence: TGCAGCGTTGAAGTGGCAGCCAACGGCGTGCAGTTCTTC.

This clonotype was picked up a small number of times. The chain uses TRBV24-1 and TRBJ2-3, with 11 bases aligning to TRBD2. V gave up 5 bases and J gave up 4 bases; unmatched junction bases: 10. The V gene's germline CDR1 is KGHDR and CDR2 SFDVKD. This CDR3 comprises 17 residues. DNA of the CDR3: TGTGCCACCAGTGGTCCACTAGCGGGAGAGTTGCCAGATACGCAGTATTTT. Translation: CATSGPLAGELPDTQYF.

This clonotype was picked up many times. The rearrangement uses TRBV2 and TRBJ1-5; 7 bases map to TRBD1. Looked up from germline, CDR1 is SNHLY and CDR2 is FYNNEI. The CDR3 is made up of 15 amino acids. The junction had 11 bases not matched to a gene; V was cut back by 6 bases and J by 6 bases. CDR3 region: CASSIDRVVSQPQHF. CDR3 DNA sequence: TGTGCCAGCAGCATCGACAGGGTCGTTAGTCAGCCCCAGCATTTT.

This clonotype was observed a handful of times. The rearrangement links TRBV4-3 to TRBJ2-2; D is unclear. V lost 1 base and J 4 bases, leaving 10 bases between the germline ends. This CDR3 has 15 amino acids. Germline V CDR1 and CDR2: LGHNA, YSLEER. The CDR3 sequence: CASSQAWLSTGELFF. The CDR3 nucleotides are TGCGCCAGCAGCCAAGCGTGGTTGAGCACCGGGGAGCTGTTTTTT.

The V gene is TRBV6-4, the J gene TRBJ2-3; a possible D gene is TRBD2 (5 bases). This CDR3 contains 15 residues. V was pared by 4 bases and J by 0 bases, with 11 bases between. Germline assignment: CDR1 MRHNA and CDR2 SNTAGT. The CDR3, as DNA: TGTGCCAGCAGTGCCCAACCGGGGAGCACAGATACGCAGTATTTT. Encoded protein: CASSAQPGSTDTQYF.

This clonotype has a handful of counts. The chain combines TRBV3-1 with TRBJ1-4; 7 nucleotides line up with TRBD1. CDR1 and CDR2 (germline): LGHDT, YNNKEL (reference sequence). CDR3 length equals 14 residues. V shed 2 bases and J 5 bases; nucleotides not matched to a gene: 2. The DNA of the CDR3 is TGTGCCAGCAGCCAAAAGGGGGCAAATGAAAAACTGTTTTTT. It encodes CASSQKGANEKLFF.

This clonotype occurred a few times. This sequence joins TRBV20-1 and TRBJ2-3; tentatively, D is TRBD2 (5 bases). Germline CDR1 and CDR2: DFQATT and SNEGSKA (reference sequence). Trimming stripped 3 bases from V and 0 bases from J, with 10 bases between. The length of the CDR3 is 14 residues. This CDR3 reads CSASDGGSTDTQYF. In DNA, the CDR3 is TGCAGTGCTAGTGATGGCGGGAGCACAGATACGCAGTATTTT.

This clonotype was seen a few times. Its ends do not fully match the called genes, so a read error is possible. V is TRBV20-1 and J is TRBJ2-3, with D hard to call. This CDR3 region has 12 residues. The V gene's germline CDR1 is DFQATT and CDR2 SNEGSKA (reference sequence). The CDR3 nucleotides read TGCAGTGCGAACCTCCCTGGAGATACGCAGTGTTTT. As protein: CSANLPGDTQCF.

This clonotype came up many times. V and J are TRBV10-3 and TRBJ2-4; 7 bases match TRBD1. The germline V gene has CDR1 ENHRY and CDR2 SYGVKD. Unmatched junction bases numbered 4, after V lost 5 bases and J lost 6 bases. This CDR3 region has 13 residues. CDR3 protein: CAISWDSTNIQYF. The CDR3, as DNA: TGTGCCATCAGTTGGGACAGCACAAACATTCAGTACTTC.

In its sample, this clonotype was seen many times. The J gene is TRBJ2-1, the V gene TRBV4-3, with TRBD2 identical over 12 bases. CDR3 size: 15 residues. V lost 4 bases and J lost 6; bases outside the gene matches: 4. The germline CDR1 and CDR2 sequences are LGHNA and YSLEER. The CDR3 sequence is CASSRRTSGTNEQFF. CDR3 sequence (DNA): TGCGCCAGCAGCCGCCGGACTAGCGGGACCAATGAGCAGTTCTTC.

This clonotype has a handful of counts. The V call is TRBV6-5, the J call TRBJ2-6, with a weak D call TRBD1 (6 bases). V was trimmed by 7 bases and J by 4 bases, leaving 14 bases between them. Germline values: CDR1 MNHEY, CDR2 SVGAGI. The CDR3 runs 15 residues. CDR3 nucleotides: TGTGCCAGCACCCCGCAGGGGACGGGGGCCAACGTCCTGACTTTC. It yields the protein CASTPQGTGANVLTF.

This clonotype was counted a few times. CDR3 protein: CASSQEITHANYGYTF. The CDR3, as DNA: TGCGCCAGCAGCCAAGAGATTACACACGCTAACTATGGCTACACCTTC. The rearrangement joins TRBV4-1 to TRBJ1-2; D unclear. Per the germline V gene, CDR1 is MGHRA and CDR2 is YSYEKL. V was cut by 0 bases and J by 0 bases, with 11 bases left in between. The CDR3 has 16 amino acids.

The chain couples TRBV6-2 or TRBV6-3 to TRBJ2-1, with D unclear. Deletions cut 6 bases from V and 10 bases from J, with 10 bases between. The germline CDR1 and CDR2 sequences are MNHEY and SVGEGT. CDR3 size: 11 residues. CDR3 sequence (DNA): TGTGCCAGCAGCAACACCAGGGAGCAGTTCTTC. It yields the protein CASSNTREQFF.

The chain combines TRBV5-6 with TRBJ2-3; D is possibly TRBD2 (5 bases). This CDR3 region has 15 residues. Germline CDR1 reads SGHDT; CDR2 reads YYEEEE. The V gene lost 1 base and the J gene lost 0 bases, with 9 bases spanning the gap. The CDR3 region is CASSLLRVSTDTQYF. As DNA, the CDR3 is TGTGCCAGCAGCTTGTTGAGGGTTAGCACAGATACGCAGTATTTT.

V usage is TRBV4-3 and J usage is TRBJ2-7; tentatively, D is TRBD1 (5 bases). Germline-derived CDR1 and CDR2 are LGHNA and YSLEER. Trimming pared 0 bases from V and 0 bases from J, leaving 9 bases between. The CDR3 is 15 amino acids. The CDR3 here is CASSQDEDTSYEQYF. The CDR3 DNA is TGCGCCAGCAGCCAAGATGAGGACACCTCCTACGAGCAGTACTTC.

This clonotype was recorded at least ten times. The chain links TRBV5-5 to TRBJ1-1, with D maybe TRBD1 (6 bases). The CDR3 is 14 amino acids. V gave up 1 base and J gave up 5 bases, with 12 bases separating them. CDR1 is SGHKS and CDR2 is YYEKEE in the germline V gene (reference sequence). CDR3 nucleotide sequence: TGTGCCAGCAGCTTGCGATGGCAGGGGACTGAAGCTTTCTTT. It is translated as CASSLRWQGTEAFF.

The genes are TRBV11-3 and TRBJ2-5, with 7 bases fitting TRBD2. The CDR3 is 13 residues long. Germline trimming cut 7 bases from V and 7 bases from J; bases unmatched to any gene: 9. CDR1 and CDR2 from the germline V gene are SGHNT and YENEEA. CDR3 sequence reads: CASTSLGGSTQYF. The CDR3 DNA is TGTGCCAGCACATCTCTGGGGGGGTCGACCCAGTACTTC.

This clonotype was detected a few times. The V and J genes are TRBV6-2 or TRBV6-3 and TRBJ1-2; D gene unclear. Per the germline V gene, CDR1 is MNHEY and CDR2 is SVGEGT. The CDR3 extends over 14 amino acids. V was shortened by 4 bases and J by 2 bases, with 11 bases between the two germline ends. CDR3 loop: CASSSNDGNYGYTF. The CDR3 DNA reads TGTGCCAGCAGTTCGAATGACGGGAACTATGGCTACACCTTC.

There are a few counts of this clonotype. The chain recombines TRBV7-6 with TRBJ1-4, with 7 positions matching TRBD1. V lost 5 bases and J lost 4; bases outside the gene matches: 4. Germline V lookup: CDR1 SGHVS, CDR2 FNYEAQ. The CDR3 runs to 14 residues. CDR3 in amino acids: CASSRQGVNEKLFF. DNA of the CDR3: TGTGCCAGCAGCCGACAGGGTGTTAATGAAAAACTGTTTTTT.

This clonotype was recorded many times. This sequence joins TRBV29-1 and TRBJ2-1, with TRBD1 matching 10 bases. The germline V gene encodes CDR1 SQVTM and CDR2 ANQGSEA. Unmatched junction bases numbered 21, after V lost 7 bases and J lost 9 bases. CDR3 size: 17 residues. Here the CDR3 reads CSGKGQGSGRDLGEQFF. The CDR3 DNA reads TGCAGCGGGAAGGGACAGGGGAGCGGGAGAGACTTGGGTGAGCAGTTCTTC.

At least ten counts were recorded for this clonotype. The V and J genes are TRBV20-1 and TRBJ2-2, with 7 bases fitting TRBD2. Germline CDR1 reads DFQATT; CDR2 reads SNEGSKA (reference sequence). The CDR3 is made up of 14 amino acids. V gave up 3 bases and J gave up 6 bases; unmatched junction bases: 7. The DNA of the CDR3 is TGCAGTGCTAGCACCGGGAGGAAGGCCGGGGAGCTGTTTTTT. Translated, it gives CSASTGRKAGELFF.